The T cell receptor (beta chain) described here comes from a study of cytomegalovirus exposure and HLA in healthy donors. Overall study findings and caveats: CMV serostatus was the only recorded immune exposure for donors. A later analysis found most CMV-associated TCR beta chains apparently HLA-restricted.

Worth noting for this clone: Antigen: not known.

PCR involved 60 Vbeta and 13 Jbeta primers. Assay used: immunoSEQ multiplex PCR; TCRdb lists only in-frame clones, some missing. The data contain 100,000 to 150,000 clones, roughly 80% of them seen just once; the ten biggest clones take up 1.5%. The CDR3 is made up of 16 amino acids. Germline CDR1 and CDR2: SGHTA and FQGNSA. V shed 2 bases, J shed 2 bases, and the junction held 7 bases outside the gene matches. This rearrangement joins TRBV7-2 to TRBJ2-7; 9 bases map to TRBD2. The sequence was collected from a female donor in good health and CMV-seronegative. Source material: PBMCs. CDR3 in DNA: TGTGCCAGCAGCTTATCGGCGGGGGGGGGTGCCTACGAGCAGTACTTC. This codes for CASSLSAGGGAYEQYF. The full variable domain, completed using reference TRBV7-2 and TRBJ2-7, is GAGVSQSPSNKVTEKGKDVELRCDPISGHTALYWYRQSLGQGLEFLIYFQGNSAPDKSGLPSDRFSAERTGGSVSTLTIQRTQQEDSAVYLCASSLSAGGGAYEQYFGPGTRLTVT.